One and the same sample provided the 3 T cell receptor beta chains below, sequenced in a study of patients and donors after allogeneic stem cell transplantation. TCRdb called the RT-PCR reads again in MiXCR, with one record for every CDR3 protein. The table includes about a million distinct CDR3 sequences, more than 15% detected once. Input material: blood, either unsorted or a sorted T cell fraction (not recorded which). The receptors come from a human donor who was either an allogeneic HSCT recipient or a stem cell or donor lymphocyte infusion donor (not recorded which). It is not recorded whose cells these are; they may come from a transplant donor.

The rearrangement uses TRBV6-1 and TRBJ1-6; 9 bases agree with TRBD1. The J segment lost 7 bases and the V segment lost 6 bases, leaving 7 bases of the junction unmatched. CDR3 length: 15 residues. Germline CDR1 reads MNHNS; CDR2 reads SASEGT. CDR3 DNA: TGTGCCAGCAGCGGACAGGGGTTTGGAAATTCACCCCTCCACTTT. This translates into CASSGQGFGNSPLHF.

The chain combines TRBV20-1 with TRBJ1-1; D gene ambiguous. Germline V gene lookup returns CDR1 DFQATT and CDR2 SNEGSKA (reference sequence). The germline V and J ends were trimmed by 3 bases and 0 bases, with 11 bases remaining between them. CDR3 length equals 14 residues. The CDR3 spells CSASEVGMNTEAFF. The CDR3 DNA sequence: TGCAGTGCTAGTGAGGTGGGGATGAACACTGAAGCTTTCTTT.

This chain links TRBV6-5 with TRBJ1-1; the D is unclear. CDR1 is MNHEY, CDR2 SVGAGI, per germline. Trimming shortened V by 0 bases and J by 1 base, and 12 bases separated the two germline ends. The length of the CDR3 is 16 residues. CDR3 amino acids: CASSYSIQAANTEAFF. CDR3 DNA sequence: TGTGCCAGCAGTTACTCGATTCAGGCGGCGAACACTGAAGCTTTCTTT.